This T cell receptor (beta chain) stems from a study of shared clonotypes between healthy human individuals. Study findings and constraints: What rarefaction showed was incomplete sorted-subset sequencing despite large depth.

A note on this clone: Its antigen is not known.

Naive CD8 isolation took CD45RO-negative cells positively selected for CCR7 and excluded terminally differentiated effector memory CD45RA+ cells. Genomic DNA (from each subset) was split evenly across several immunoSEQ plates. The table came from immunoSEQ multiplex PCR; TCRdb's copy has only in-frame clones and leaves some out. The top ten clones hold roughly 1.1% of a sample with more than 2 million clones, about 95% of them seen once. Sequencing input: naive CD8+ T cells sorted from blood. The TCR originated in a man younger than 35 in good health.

The CDR3 DNA sequence: TGCGCCAGCAGCTGGGGTAGGAATGAGGAGACCCAGTACTTC. As protein: CASSWGRNEETQYF. This chain connects TRBV5-1 to TRBJ2-5; D gene unclear. Trimming left V 3 bases short and J 5 bases short, with 14 bases between. CDR1 SGHRS and CDR2 YFSETQ come from the germline V gene. This CDR3 spans 14 amino acids.